This T cell receptor (beta chain) was captured in a study of blood T cell repertoires in COVID-19. Whole-study context: Specimens from acute and convalescent COVID-19 originated in the United States, Italy and Spain. The analysed material was cDNA or gDNA that came from T cells, B-cell-depleted T cells, or PBMCs.

This table comes from immunoSEQ multiplex PCR, and its TCRdb copy is limited to in-frame clones, with some not included. The repertoire has approximately 97,000 clones, 70% to 90% of them found once; the top ten carry over 2%. CDR3 length equals 13 residues. Looked up from germline, CDR1 is GTSNPN and CDR2 is SVGIG (reference sequence). Trimming took 4 bases from V and 7 from J, leaving 16 bases between them. The origin of this receptor is a man aged 50-59 years with active COVID-19. The chain combines TRBV30 with TRBJ1-1; no firm D call. Input material: peripheral blood. CDR3 nucleotides: TGTGCCTGGAAGTCTAAGCGATTTCTTGAAGCTTTCTTT. Its protein product is CAWKSKRFLEAFF.